Listed here are 2 T cell receptor beta chains from one sample, sequenced in a study of neurological immune-mediated disorders. TCRdb re-analysed the 5' RACE reads in MiXCR, keeping a single row per CDR3 protein. The sample has tens of thousands of distinct CDR3 sequences, roughly 13% seen once; the top ten hold 4.6%. Specified time point: longitudinal time-point 1 (baseline). Sequencing was done on a sample of PBMCs. Source of these receptors: a female donor with HTLV-1-associated myelopathy (HAM/TSP).

The chain is built from TRBV12-3 or TRBV12-4 and TRBJ2-3, with unresolved D. Trimming shortened V by 5 bases and J by 0 bases, and 18 bases separated the two germline ends. This CDR3 has 17 amino acids. This chain's CDR3 is CASSGETSASSTDTQYF. The CDR3 DNA reads TGTGCCAGCAGTGGAGAGACTTCAGCCTCAAGCACAGATACGCAGTATTTT.

This clonotype showed up many times. The rearrangement uses TRBV9 and TRBJ2-2, with 14 nucleotides matching TRBD2. V lost 5 bases and J lost 0; bases outside the gene matches: 3. CDR3 size: 17 residues. In germline, CDR1 is SGDLS, CDR2 YYNGEE. The CDR3 spells CASRGTSGGTNTGELFF. DNA of the CDR3: TGTGCCAGCAGGGGGACTAGCGGGGGTACGAACACCGGGGAGCTGTTTTTT.